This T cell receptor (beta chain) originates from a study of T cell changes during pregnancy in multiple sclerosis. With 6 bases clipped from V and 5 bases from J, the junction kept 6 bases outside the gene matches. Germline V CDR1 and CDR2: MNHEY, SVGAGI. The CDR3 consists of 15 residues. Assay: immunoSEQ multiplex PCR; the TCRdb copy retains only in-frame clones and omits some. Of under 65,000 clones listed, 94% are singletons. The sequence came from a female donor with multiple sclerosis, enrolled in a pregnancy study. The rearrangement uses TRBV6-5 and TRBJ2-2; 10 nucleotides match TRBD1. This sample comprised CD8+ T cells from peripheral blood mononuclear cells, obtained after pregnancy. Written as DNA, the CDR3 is TGTGCCAGCAGCCCCGGGACAGGGGCTACCGGGGAGCTGTTTTTT. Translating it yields CASSPGTGATGELFF.